What follows are 30 T cell receptor beta chains derived from one specimen sequenced in a study of blood T cells in healthy people across ages. A sample-barcoded 5' primer and a J-beta primer mix were used in a second PCR of roughly 7 to 12 cycles. TCRdb independently ran MiXCR on the 5' RACE reads; one entry per CDR3 protein. The data contain fewer than 2,000,000 distinct CDR3 sequences, about 35% of them singletons. Source material: blood. These receptors all stem from a woman aged 30 to 39 in good health.

The J gene is TRBJ2-1, the V gene TRBV7-2, with D possibly TRBD2 on 5 matching bases. The CDR3 consists of 16 residues. V was pared by 5 bases and J by 9 bases, with 23 bases between. Per germline, CDR1 SGHTA and CDR2 FQGNSA. The CDR3 coding sequence is TGTGCCAGCAGCATGGACTTTGCTTTAGTCATAGGTGAGCAGTTCTTC. Its translation: CASSMDFALVIGEQFF.

The CDR3 reads CSARDRGYEYGYTF. The CDR3 coding sequence is TGCAGTGCTAGAGATAGGGGTTACGAGTATGGCTACACCTTC. The V gene is TRBV20-1, the J gene TRBJ1-2, with a tentative D call TRBD1 (5 bases). V gave up 0 bases and J gave up 5 bases, with 13 bases separating them. Germline CDR1 is DFQATT and CDR2 is SNEGSKA (reference sequence). The CDR3 extends over 14 amino acids.

This clonotype was counted a few times. This chain connects TRBV15 to TRBJ2-1, with a tentative D call TRBD2 (5 bases). Trimming shortened V by 5 bases and J by 2 bases, and 16 bases separated the two germline ends. This CDR3 comprises 16 residues. Germline V gives CDR1 LNHNV, CDR2 YYDKDF (reference sequence). The CDR3 sequence is CATSRPGITAYNEQFF. CDR3 DNA: TGTGCCACCAGCCGACCCGGGATAACAGCCTACAATGAGCAGTTCTTC.

About this clonotype itself: A much larger clone lies one base from this, so it may be a read error. The rearrangement joins TRBV2 to TRBJ1-2, with D hard to call. The CDR3 covers 14 residues. Germline V lookup: CDR1 SNHLY, CDR2 FYNNEI. The DNA of the CDR3 is TGTGCCAGCAGTCCTACAGTGACTGGGTATGGCTGCACCTTC. This encodes CASSPTVTGYGCTF.

In the case of this clonotype: This sequence may be a read error, since a much larger clone differs from it by one base. The V call is TRBV20-1, the J call TRBJ2-7; D may be TRBD1 or TRBD2 (6 bases each). The CDR3 runs to 13 residues. CDR1 DFQATT and CDR2 SNEGSKA come from the germline V gene (reference sequence). V gave up 6 bases and J gave up 3 bases, with 15 bases separating them. The CDR3 DNA is TGCAGTGCCCCGTACGGGGGCCACTACGAGCAGTACTTC. It yields the protein CSAPYGGHYEQYF.

In this sample, this clonotype turned up many times. CDR3 bases: TGTGCCAGCAGCTTAGTAGTAGCGGGAACACACGAGCAGTACTTC. This codes for CASSLVVAGTHEQYF. V gene TRBV11-2 combines with J gene TRBJ2-7; TRBD2 aligns across 8 bases. CDR3 length: 15 amino acids. Germline assignment: CDR1 SGHAT and CDR2 FQNNGV. With V trimmed by 1 base and J by 5 bases, 7 bases remained unmatched. Looking up the rest from reference TRBV11-2 and TRBJ2-7 gives the full variable domain: EAGVAQSPRYKIIEKRQSVAFWCNPISGHATLYWYQQILGQGPKLLIQFQNNGVVDDSQLPKDRFSAERLKGVDSTLKIQPAKLEDSAVYLCASSLVVAGTHEQYFGPGTRLTVT.

This clonotype has a single count. One junction end disagrees with the germline gene, perhaps due to a read error. The rearrangement joins TRBV6-5 to TRBJ2-7, with D possibly matching TRBD2 (6 bases). Germline lookup yields CDR1 MNHEY and CDR2 SVGAGI. CDR3 size: 12 residues. The chain's CDR3 is CAGSYGGTTLYF. The CDR3 DNA sequence: TGTGCCGGCAGTTACGGGGGAACCACCCTGTACTTC.

V usage is TRBV6-2 or TRBV6-3 and J usage is TRBJ2-3; the D is unclear. CDR3 length equals 15 residues. Trimming pared 2 bases from V and 0 bases from J, leaving 9 bases between. Looked up from germline, CDR1 is MNHEY and CDR2 is SVGEGT. The CDR3 nucleotides read TGTGCCAGCAGTTACGGAGCTCCGAGCACAGATACGCAGTATTTT. As protein: CASSYGAPSTDTQYF.

The chain recombines TRBV28 with TRBJ1-2; TRBD1 aligns across 11 bases. The ends lost 6 bases at V and 6 bases at J; junction bases unmatched: 9. The CDR3 has 15 amino acids. The V gene's germline CDR1 is MDHEN and CDR2 SYDVKM. CDR3 amino acids: CASRSSGTGGDGYTF. CDR3 nucleotides: TGTGCCAGCAGGTCCTCCGGGACAGGGGGAGATGGCTACACCTTC.

This chain joins TRBV4-1 and TRBJ1-1; no firm D call. The CDR3 length is 14 residues. V shed 3 bases and J shed 4 bases, with 12 bases lying between them. Germline assignment: CDR1 MGHRA and CDR2 YSYEKL. CDR3: CASSHPAASTEAFF. CDR3 nucleotide sequence: TGCGCCAGCAGCCATCCCGCGGCATCCACTGAAGCTTTCTTT.

This chain links TRBV10-3 with TRBJ2-3, with 7 nucleotides matching TRBD1. V was pared by 4 bases and J by 4 bases, with 5 bases of the junction left unmatched. The CDR3 has 14 amino acids. Germline CDR1 is ENHRY and CDR2 is SYGVKD. Here the CDR3 DNA reads TGTGCCATCAGTGGGGGACAGTTTTCAGATACGCAGTATTTT. Protein product: CAISGGQFSDTQYF.

This chain uses TRBV6-5 with TRBJ2-3; 11 positions agree with TRBD2. CDR1 and CDR2 from the germline V gene are MNHEY and SVGAGI. The CDR3 has 16 amino acids. The junction had 7 bases not matched to a gene; V was cut back by 4 bases and J by 4 bases. The CDR3 DNA reads TGTGCCAGCAGTTCCGGGACTAGCGGACCCCCAGATACGCAGTATTTT. It specifies CASSSGTSGPPDTQYF.

Remarks on this clonotype: A junction end diverges from the germline sequence, so it may reflect a read error. The chain uses TRBV6-1 and TRBJ2-4; D is possibly TRBD1 (6 bases). The CDR3 runs 16 residues. Germline assignment: CDR1 MNHNS and CDR2 SASEGT. The CDR3 loop reads CASTSVGALAKNIRYF. DNA of the CDR3: TGTGCCAGCACTTCGGTGGGGGCATTAGCCAAAAACATTCGGTACTTC.

This clonotype has a handful of counts. V and J are TRBV27 and TRBJ2-3, with TRBD2 matching over 8 bases. V was pared by 5 bases and J by 9 bases, with 22 bases of the junction left unmatched. In germline, CDR1 is MNHEY, CDR2 SMNVEV (reference sequence). The CDR3 loop spans 18 amino acids. The CDR3 reads CASSHRTSRTPGVVTQYF. CDR3 coding DNA: TGTGCCAGCAGTCACAGGACTAGCAGGACTCCCGGCGTTGTCACGCAGTATTTT.

The chain joins TRBV7-9 to TRBJ2-1, with 9 bases matching TRBD2. Germline V gene data show CDR1 as SEHNR and CDR2 as FQNEAQ (reference sequence). This CDR3 has 16 amino acids. The V gene end was trimmed by 5 bases and the J gene end by 7 bases; junction bases not matched to a gene: 12. The DNA of the CDR3 is TGTGCCAGCAGCCCCGTCGGCGGGGGGGCGAGGAATGAGCAGTTCTTC. This translates into CASSPVGGGARNEQFF.

The rearrangement joins TRBV6-1 to TRBJ2-7; a weak D match, TRBD2 (6 bases). Germline CDR1 and CDR2: MNHNS and SASEGT. This CDR3 has 14 residues. The V and J ends lost 6 bases and 2 bases respectively, with 14 bases between them. CDR3 nucleotide sequence: TGTGCCAGCAGGAATGCGGGATTCCCCTACGAGCAGTACTTC. This encodes CASRNAGFPYEQYF.

This clonotype was recorded only once. Relative to the germline gene, one junction end is altered; a read error may explain this. This chain connects TRBV7-3 to TRBJ2-3; D perhaps matches TRBD1 (6 bases). This CDR3 spans 14 amino acids. CDR1 and CDR2 from the germline V gene are SGHTA and FQGTGA. The DNA for the CDR3 is TGTGCCTGCAGCTTGGGACAAACCCCAAATACGCAGTATTTT. Its protein product is CACSLGQTPNTQYF.

V and J are TRBV29-1 and TRBJ2-4; the match to TRBD1 covers 9 bases. Judging by the DNA end, TRBJ2-7 fits better; the J call may be wrong. The CDR3 sequence is 14 residues long. The germline gives CDR1 SQVTM, CDR2 ANQGSEA. The CDR3 DNA reads as TGCAGCGTTACGACAGGGGGTCGTCTCTACGAGCAGTACTTC. Translating it yields CSVTTGGRLYEQYF.

V gene TRBV12-3 or TRBV12-4 combines with J gene TRBJ2-7; 7 bases align to TRBD1. The V and J ends lost 7 bases and 7 bases, in that order; junction bases with no gene match: 13. This CDR3 spans 14 amino acids. Here the CDR3 DNA reads TGTGCCAGCACCCTGACAGGGCCTCCTGGGGAGCAGTACTTC. This sequence encodes CASTLTGPPGEQYF.

This clonotype was counted between two and nine times. CDR3 nucleotides: TGTGCCAGCTCACCGTTTGGGGAGACCCAGTACTTC. As protein: CASSPFGETQYF. The rearrangement joins TRBV18 to TRBJ2-5; D not resolved. Trimming removed 3 bases from V and 5 bases from J, with 7 bases in between. In germline, CDR1 is KGHSH, CDR2 LQKENI. This CDR3 region has 12 residues.

The chain carries TRBV6-6 and TRBJ1-4, with TRBD1 identical over 11 bases. CDR1 and CDR2 from the germline V gene are MNHNY and SVGAGI (reference sequence). V trimming: 5 bases; J trimming: 8 bases; junction bases outside the gene matches: 4. The CDR3 is 14 amino acids. The CDR3 DNA reads TGTGCCAGCAGTCGGACAGGGGGCGAAGAAAAACTGTTTTTT. Protein product: CASSRTGGEEKLFF.

The chain links TRBV20-1 to TRBJ2-2, with D perhaps matching TRBD1 or TRBD2 (6 bases each). The ends were cut back, 5 bases at V and 6 bases at J, with 19 bases in the middle. This CDR3 comprises 15 residues. Per germline, CDR1 DFQATT and CDR2 SNEGSKA (reference sequence). The chain's CDR3 is CSADYGGAVAGELFF. The CDR3 region has the DNA TGCAGTGCTGATTACGGGGGCGCGGTGGCCGGGGAGCTGTTTTTT.

V and J are TRBV5-1 and TRBJ2-5, with D perhaps assigned TRBD1 or TRBD2 (5 bases each). Germline V gives CDR1 SGHRS, CDR2 YFSETQ. The CDR3 consists of 14 residues. Trimming pared 5 bases from V and 4 bases from J, leaving 15 bases between. The CDR3: CASRGRAGGETQYF. The CDR3 DNA is TGCGCCAGCAGAGGCAGGGCAGGAGGAGAGACCCAGTACTTC. Complete variable domain (other parts from reference TRBV5-1 and TRBJ2-5): KAGVTQTPRYLIKTRGQQVTLSCSPISGHRSVSWYQQTPGQGLQFLFEYFSETQRNKGNFPGRFSGRQFSNSRSEMNVSTLELGDSALYLCASRGRAGGETQYFGPGTRLLVL.

At least ten counts were recorded for this clonotype. This chain connects TRBV28 to TRBJ2-5; no clear D. Germline CDR1 reads MDHEN; CDR2 reads SYDVKM. Trimming cost V 6 bases and J 10 bases, with 21 bases left between them. This CDR3 has 14 residues. The CDR3 bases are TGTGCCAGCAGGGAACTCGGTACTCTAAGTGACCAGTACTTC. Protein sequence: CASRELGTLSDQYF.

The rearrangement joins TRBV29-1 to TRBJ2-5; D may be TRBD2 (6 bases). Germline assignment: CDR1 SQVTM and CDR2 ANQGSEA. The length of the CDR3 is 11 residues. V was shortened by 7 bases and J by 4 bases, with 10 bases between the two germline ends. This CDR3 reads CSAGTAETQYF. CDR3 sequence (DNA): TGCAGCGCCGGGACTGCAGAGACCCAGTACTTC.

The rearrangement links TRBV30 to TRBJ2-1, with D perhaps TRBD2 (6 bases). CDR1 is GTSNPN, CDR2 SVGIG, per germline (reference sequence). The CDR3 runs to 15 residues. With 0 bases removed from V and 7 bases from J, the gap between germline ends came to 16 bases. The CDR3 nucleotides are TGTGCCTGGAGTGTACGGGCGGGGCCGGGTAATGAGCAGTTCTTC. Residues: CAWSVRAGPGNEQFF. Filled out from reference TRBV30 and TRBJ2-1, the complete variable domain reads SQTIHQWPATLVQPVGSPLSLECTVEGTSNPNLYWYRQAAGRGLQLLFYSVGIGQISSEVPQNLSASRPQDRQFILSSKKLLLSDSGFYLCAWSVRAGPGNEQFFGPGTRLTVL.

This clonotype was seen at least ten times. The CDR3 reads CASSLELSKYEQYF. Here the CDR3 DNA reads TGCGCCAGCAGCTTGGAACTGTCGAAATACGAGCAGTACTTC. The chain uses TRBV5-1 and TRBJ2-7; D call uncertain. Germline V gene lookup returns CDR1 SGHRS and CDR2 YFSETQ. This CDR3 contains 14 residues. V lost 0 bases, J lost 4 bases, and 11 bases lay in between.

This clonotype came up a few times. The V gene is TRBV4-1, the J gene TRBJ1-4, with D possibly matching TRBD1 (6 bases). The CDR3 runs 16 residues. V was cut by 0 bases and J by 5 bases, with 13 bases left in between. CDR1 is MGHRA and CDR2 is YSYEKL in the germline V gene. The CDR3 nucleotides are TGCGCCAGCAGCCAAGAACAGGACAGCCTCAATGAAAAACTGTTTTTT. As protein: CASSQEQDSLNEKLFF.

The chain combines TRBV20-1 with TRBJ2-1; D is unresolved. There are 16 residues in the CDR3. Germline V CDR1 and CDR2: DFQATT, SNEGSKA (reference sequence). V was trimmed by 2 bases and J by 0 bases, leaving 14 bases between them. CDR3 residues: CSARPSRPSSYNEQFF. In nucleotides, the CDR3 is TGCAGTGCTAGACCCTCTAGGCCGAGCTCCTACAATGAGCAGTTCTTC.

This rearrangement joins TRBV2 to TRBJ2-1, with 10 bases aligning to TRBD2. CDR3 length: 16 amino acids. Germline values: CDR1 SNHLY, CDR2 FYNNEI. V lost 6 bases to trimming and J lost 7 bases; unmatched junction nucleotides: 12. CDR3 sequence (DNA): TGTGCCAGCAGAGACCCTAGCGGGGGCGAGAGAAATGAGCAGTTCTTC. Protein: CASRDPSGGERNEQFF. The whole variable domain, remainder taken from reference TRBV2 and TRBJ2-1, is EPEVTQTPSHQVTQMGQEVILRCVPISNHLYFYWYRQILGQKVEFLVSFYNNEISEKSEIFDDQFSVERPDGSNFTLKIRSTKLEDSAMYFCASRDPSGGERNEQFFGPGTRLTVL.